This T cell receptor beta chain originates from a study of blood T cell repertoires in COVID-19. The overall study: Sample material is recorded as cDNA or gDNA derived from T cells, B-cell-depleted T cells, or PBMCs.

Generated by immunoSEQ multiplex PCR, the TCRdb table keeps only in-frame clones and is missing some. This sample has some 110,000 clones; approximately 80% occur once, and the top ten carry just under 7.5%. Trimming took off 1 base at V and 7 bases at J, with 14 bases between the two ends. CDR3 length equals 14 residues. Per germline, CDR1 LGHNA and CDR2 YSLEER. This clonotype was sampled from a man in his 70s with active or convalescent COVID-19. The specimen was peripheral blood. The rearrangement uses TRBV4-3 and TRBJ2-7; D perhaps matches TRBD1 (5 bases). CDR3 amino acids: CASSQVIGVREQYF. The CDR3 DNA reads TGCGCCAGCAGCCAAGTAATAGGGGTTAGAGAGCAGTACTTC.